This T cell receptor (beta chain) was found in a study of T-cell reconstitution after alpha-beta-depleted transplantation in children. Study-level results: Most T-cell counts and diversity one year after the transplant came from T cells that were newly produced. Surviving thymic progenitors and recipient T cells were the source of high TCRbeta diversity at day 60 in some patients. Expanded graft clones, several hundred of them, were reportedly the source of alpha-beta T cells about two months after transplant.

Comments on this clonotype: Its antigen is still unknown.

CDR1 is SGHNT and CDR2 is YYREEE in the germline V gene (reference sequence). Trimming cost V 4 bases and J 2 bases; bases outside gene matches: 4. There are 15 residues in the CDR3. It was with unique molecular identifiers that the TCRbeta library was prepared. TCRdb analysed the PCR reads with MiXCR anew, one entry per CDR3 protein. The sample yields over 85,000 distinct CDR3 sequences, about 6.8% seen once. The source is a boy between 2 and 15 years old with acute lymphoblastic leukemia, due to receive a stem cell transplant. This material consisted of PBMCs, taken before TCRalphabeta/CD19-depleted stem cell transplant. The chain couples TRBV5-4 to TRBJ2-3; 10 nucleotides agree with TRBD2. The CDR3 DNA sequence: TGTGCCAGCAGCCCGGGACTAGCGAACACAGATACGCAGTATTTT. Translation: CASSPGLANTDTQYF.